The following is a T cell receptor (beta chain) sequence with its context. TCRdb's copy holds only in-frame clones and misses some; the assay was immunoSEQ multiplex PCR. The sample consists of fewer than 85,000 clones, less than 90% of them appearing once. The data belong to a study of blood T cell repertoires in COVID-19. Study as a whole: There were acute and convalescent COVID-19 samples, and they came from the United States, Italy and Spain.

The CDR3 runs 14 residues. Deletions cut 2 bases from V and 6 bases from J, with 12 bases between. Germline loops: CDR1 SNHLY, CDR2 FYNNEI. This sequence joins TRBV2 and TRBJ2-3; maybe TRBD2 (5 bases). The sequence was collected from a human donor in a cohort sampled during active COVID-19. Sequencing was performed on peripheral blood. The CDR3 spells CASSERPRGDTQYF. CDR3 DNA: TGTGCCAGCAGTGAAAGGCCTCGGGGTGATACGCAGTATTTT.